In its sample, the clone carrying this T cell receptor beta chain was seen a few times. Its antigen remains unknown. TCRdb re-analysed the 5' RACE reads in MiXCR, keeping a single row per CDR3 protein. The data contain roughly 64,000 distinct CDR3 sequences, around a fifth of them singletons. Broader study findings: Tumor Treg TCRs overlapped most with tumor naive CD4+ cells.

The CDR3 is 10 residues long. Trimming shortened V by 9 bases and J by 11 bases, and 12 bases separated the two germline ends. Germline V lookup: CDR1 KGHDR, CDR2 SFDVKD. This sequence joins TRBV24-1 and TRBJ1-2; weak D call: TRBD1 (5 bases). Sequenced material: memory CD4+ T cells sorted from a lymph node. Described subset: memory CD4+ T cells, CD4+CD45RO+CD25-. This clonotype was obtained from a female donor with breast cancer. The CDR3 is CATPNRRYTF. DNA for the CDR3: TGTGCCACCCCGAACAGGAGGTACACCTTC.